This T cell receptor (beta chain) was sequenced for a study of blood T cell repertoires in COVID-19. Study overall: Samples representing acute and convalescent COVID-19 were sourced from the United States, Italy and Spain.

Libraries were prepared by immunoSEQ multiplex PCR; TCRdb keeps only in-frame clonotypes and omits some of them. The sample consists of some 260,000 clones, around 87% of them appearing once. V dropped 4 bases and J dropped 2 bases, with 15 bases sitting between them. Per the germline V gene, CDR1 is SGHRS and CDR2 is YFSETQ. This CDR3 contains 15 residues. Specimen: PBMCs or T cells enriched from blood (not recorded which). The chain uses TRBV5-1 and TRBJ2-5; D is possibly TRBD2 (6 bases). This sequence originates from a woman younger than 45 with acute COVID-19. The CDR3 here is CASSMGGSLQETQYF. CDR3 nucleotides: TGCGCCAGCAGCATGGGAGGTTCCTTACAAGAGACCCAGTACTTC.